The rows below give T cell receptor beta chains drawn from one sample of a study of shared clonotypes between healthy human individuals. Repertoires were generated with immunoSEQ multiplex PCR, while TCRdb's copy carries only in-frame clones and drops some. Of about 600,000 clones detected, roughly 98% appear once; the ten largest clones hold approximately 0.33%. Sequenced sample: naive CD8+ T cells sorted from blood. The receptors originated from a man aged 25 to 40 in good health. The CDR3 runs from the conserved cysteine through the conserved F or W. A D gene is named only where the DNA matches it firmly. The size of a clone is reported for some rows only, either as once, few or many, or as a class for expanded clones.

clone_size,v_call,d_call,j_call,cdr3_aa,cdr3_nt
NA,TRBV29-1,NA,TRBJ2-7,CSVEDRSEEGFRCEQYF,TGCAGCGTTGAAGACCGCTCCGAGGAGGGGTTTCGGTGCGAGCAGTACTTC
NA,TRBV9,NA,TRBJ2-1,CASSGYGKGNEQFF,TGTGCCAGCAGCGGATACGGGAAGGGCAATGAGCAGTTCTTC
NA,TRBV14,TRBD2,TRBJ2-5,CASSLRGRGRGETQYF,TGTGCCAGCAGCCTACGCGGGAGGGGACGGGGAGAGACCCAGTACTTC
NA,TRBV7-9,NA,TRBJ2-4,CASSLGRNGPSF,TGTGCCAGCAGCTTAGGACGGAATGGCCCCAGCTTC
NA,TRBV19,TRBD2,TRBJ2-1,CATSLAGNNEQFF,TGTGCCACGTCATTAGCGGGAAACAATGAGCAGTTCTTC
NA,TRBV6-6,NA,TRBJ2-7,CLVRRGPTSEQYF,TGTCTGGTGAGGAGGGGCCCCACTAGTGAGCAGTACTTC
NA,TRBV27,TRBD1,TRBJ2-5,CASSLQTGVETQYF,TGTGCCAGCAGTTTACAGACAGGGGTTGAGACCCAGTACTTC
NA,TRBV7-9,NA,TRBJ2-7,CASSLSGPWREEQYF,TGTGCCAGCAGCCTTAGTGGCCCATGGAGGGAAGAGCAGTACTTC
NA,TRBV27,NA,TRBJ2-5,CASSSWRNQETQYF,TGTGCCAGCAGCTCGTGGCGAAACCAAGAGACCCAGTACTTC
NA,TRBV12-5,TRBD1,TRBJ2-1,CASGLSGTGRDEQFF,TGTGCTAGTGGTTTGTCAGGGACAGGGCGCGACGAGCAGTTCTTC
few,TRBV27,NA,TRBJ1-4,CASSRGASTNEKLFF,TGTGCCAGCAGTAGGGGGGCCTCGACTAATGAAAAACTGTTTTTT
NA,TRBV14,NA,TRBJ2-6,CASSPSIFSGANVLTF,TGTGCCAGCAGCCCTTCTATTTTCTCTGGGGCCAACGTCCTGACTTTC
NA,TRBV5-5,NA,TRBJ2-7,CASSPGVSYEQYF,TGTGCCAGCAGCCCAGGGGTATCCTACGAGCAGTACTTC
once,TRBV14,TRBD1,TRBJ2-3,CASSQEVGGRTADTQYF,TGTGCCAGCAGCCAAGAAGTAGGGGGCCGGACCGCAGATACGCAGTATTTT
NA,TRBV14,TRBD1,TRBJ2-3,CASSKWDRGRDTQYF,TGTGCCAGCAGCAAATGGGACAGGGGGCGAGATACGCAGTATTTT
NA,TRBV28,TRBD1,TRBJ2-6,CASSLLPLQGAGANVLTF,TGTGCCAGCAGTTTACTTCCGCTTCAGGGGGCTGGGGCCAACGTCCTGACTTTC
NA,TRBV29-1,NA,TRBJ2-3,CSVENAVGTDTQYF,TGCAGCGTTGAAAATGCCGTTGGTACAGATACGCAGTATTTT
NA,TRBV7-2,NA,TRBJ2-1,CASSSNAGDEQFF,TGTGCCAGCAGCTCAAACGCCGGAGATGAGCAGTTCTTC
NA,TRBV27,NA,TRBJ2-7,CASSSSARYEQYF,TGTGCCAGCAGTTCCTCGGCGCGCTACGAGCAGTACTTC
NA,TRBV7-9,TRBD1,TRBJ1-5,CASSFSTGGNQPQHF,TGTGCCAGCAGCTTTTCGACAGGGGGCAATCAGCCCCAGCATTTT
NA,TRBV6-5,NA,TRBJ1-5,CASSYSGQPQHF,TGTGCCAGCAGTTACAGCGGACAGCCCCAGCATTTT
NA,TRBV5-4,NA,TRBJ2-3,CASSLGGDTQYF,TGTGCCAGCAGCTTGGGTGGAGATACGCAGTATTTT
NA,TRBV28,NA,TRBJ1-2,CASSTNRVGDGYTF,TGTGCCAGCAGTACCAACAGGGTAGGGGATGGCTACACCTTC
NA,TRBV5-1,TRBD1,TRBJ2-1,CASSFRQGSYNEQFF,TGCGCCAGCAGCTTTCGACAGGGGTCCTACAATGAGCAGTTCTTC
once,TRBV29-1,NA,TRBJ2-1,CSVVDINYNEQFF,TGCAGCGTTGTGGACATCAACTACAATGAGCAGTTCTTC
NA,TRBV30,TRBD2,TRBJ2-1,CAWRRTSGRAVLQWEQFF,TGTGCCTGGAGACGGACTAGCGGGAGGGCCGTACTACAATGGGAGCAGTTCTTC
NA,TRBV11-2,TRBD1,TRBJ2-1,CASSLGAGGLRNEQFF,TGTGCCAGCAGCTTAGGGGCAGGGGGTTTACGTAATGAGCAGTTCTTC
NA,TRBV7-9,TRBD1,TRBJ2-7,CASSFGQGGSFDYEQYF,TGTGCCAGCAGTTTCGGACAGGGCGGGTCCTTCGACTACGAGCAGTACTTC
NA,TRBV7-6,TRBD2,TRBJ2-1,CASSFGLAGEWGINEQFF,TGTGCCAGCAGCTTTGGACTAGCGGGAGAATGGGGGATTAATGAGCAGTTCTTC
once,TRBV6-6,NA,TRBJ2-1,CASSYSIESSYNEQFF,TGTGCCAGCAGTTACTCGATAGAGAGCTCCTACAATGAGCAGTTCTTC
NA,TRBV10-2,NA,TRBJ2-7,CASSELGDEQYF,TGCGCCAGCAGTGAGCTCGGAGACGAGCAGTACTTC
NA,TRBV28,NA,TRBJ2-3,CASSLSSSGTDTQYF,TGTGCCAGCAGTTTAAGTTCTAGCGGCACAGATACGCAGTATTTT
NA,TRBV5-4,TRBD2,TRBJ2-1,CASSSRWPSGASYNEQFF,TGTGCCAGCAGCTCGCGCTGGCCTAGCGGAGCCTCCTACAATGAGCAGTTCTTC
NA,TRBV7-9,TRBD1,TRBJ1-2,CASKGVRDRGYGYTF,TGTGCCAGCAAAGGCGTCCGGGACAGGGGCTATGGCTACACCTTC
NA,TRBV5-4,NA,TRBJ2-7,CASSLATGLSSYEQYF,TGTGCCAGCAGCTTGGCGACCGGGCTGAGCTCCTACGAGCAGTACTTC
NA,TRBV2,NA,TRBJ2-1,CASSEATNNEQFF,TGTGCCAGCAGTGAAGCGACAAACAATGAGCAGTTCTTC
NA,TRBV18,NA,TRBJ2-5,CASSSDWRQGPLLQYF,TGTGCCAGCTCATCAGACTGGCGCCAGGGTCCCCTCCTCCAGTACTTC
NA,TRBV27,NA,TRBJ1-5,CASSWAGSNQPQHF,TGTGCCAGCAGTTGGGCAGGGTCCAATCAGCCCCAGCATTTT
few,TRBV15,NA,TRBJ1-5,CATSREYNNQPQHF,TGTGCCACCAGCAGAGAGTATAACAATCAGCCCCAGCATTTT
NA,TRBV28,NA,TRBJ1-1,CASGVESGGTEAFF,TGTGCCAGCGGGGTTGAATCCGGGGGCACTGAAGCTTTCTTT
NA,TRBV18,NA,TRBJ1-5,CASSPVPVQMNQPQHF,TGTGCCAGCTCACCCGTCCCGGTGCAGATGAATCAGCCCCAGCATTTT
NA,TRBV30,NA,TRBJ2-1,CAWSVLNEQFF,TGTGCCTGGAGTGTACTTAATGAGCAGTTCTTC
NA,TRBV6-6,NA,TRBJ2-3,CASSYSVRSHTDTQYF,TGTGCCAGCAGTTACTCGGTTCGGAGCCACACAGATACGCAGTATTTT
NA,TRBV9,TRBD1,TRBJ2-3,CASSPYRGRDTQYF,TGTGCCAGCAGCCCTTACAGGGGACGAGATACGCAGTATTTT
NA,TRBV27,NA,TRBJ1-1,CASSSYRVGTEAFF,TGTGCCAGCAGTTCATACAGGGTGGGCACTGAAGCTTTCTTT
NA,TRBV4-1,NA,TRBJ2-5,CASSQEGPWETQYF,TGCGCCAGCAGCCAAGAGGGCCCTTGGGAGACCCAGTACTTC